Given below is one T cell receptor (beta chain) in context. Its antigen is unidentified. These data belong to a study of cytomegalovirus exposure and HLA in healthy donors. Across the whole study: Ancestry clustering placed 70% to 90% of 300 to 400 genotyped donors in the Caucasian-associated cluster.

Study-level points and caveats: In a later analysis, CMV-associated beta chains were mostly HLA-associated, it appeared. For most TCR beta V segments, an earlier analysis put the productive rate at about 90% or about 30% of the time. Most TCR sequences were uncommon, yet certain public TCRs appeared in many donors.

A multiplex PCR was run with 60 Vbeta primers and 13 Jbeta primers. Libraries were prepared by immunoSEQ multiplex PCR; TCRdb keeps only in-frame clonotypes and omits some of them. The sample carries about 130,000 clones, under 90% recorded once. The CDR3 runs 13 residues. V shed 11 bases and J 3 bases; nucleotides not matched to a gene: 10. Germline assignment: CDR1 MDHEN and CDR2 SYDVKM. The sequencing sample was made of PBMCs. This rearrangement joins TRBV28 to TRBJ2-7; 7 bases are shared with TRBD1. This sequence originates from a woman between 35 and 50 years old in good health and CMV-seronegative. The CDR3 loop reads CASRRGGIYEQYF. CDR3 coding DNA: TGTGCCTCGAGACGAGGGGGCATCTACGAGCAGTACTTC. The whole variable domain, remainder taken from reference TRBV28 and TRBJ2-7, is DVKVTQSSRYLVKRTGEKVFLECVQDMDHENMFWYRQDPGLGLRLIYFSYDVKMKEKGDIPEGYSVSREKKERFSLILESASTNQTSMYLCASRRGGIYEQYFGPGTRLTVT.